This T cell receptor (beta chain) comes out of a study of OX40 agonist ivuxolimab in advanced cancers. Study background: Ivuxolimab, an antibody that agonizes OX40 (CD134), was administered to the patients. Two patients with cutaneous melanoma and one with hepatocellular carcinoma, three in total, showed partial responses.

The CDR3 length is 15 residues. Per the germline V gene, CDR1 is KGHSH and CDR2 is LQKENI. With V trimmed by 3 bases and J by 6 bases, 10 bases remained unmatched. Repertoires were generated with immunoSEQ multiplex PCR, while TCRdb's copy carries only in-frame clones and drops some. The sample yields approximately 82,000 clones, approximately 85% seen once. Study-wide findings and caveats: Several nonresponders also turned out to have low normalized T-cell clonal expansion.

This clone was seen a few times. The antigen remains undetermined. The TCR sequence derives from an adult with an advanced solid tumor such as melanoma, head and neck, liver or kidney cancer. Specimen: CD4+ or CD8+ T cells sorted from blood, collected in a trial of the OX40 agonist ivuxolimab. The V call is TRBV18, the J call TRBJ2-7; 8 bases are a match to TRBD1. The CDR3, as DNA: TGTGCCAGCTCACCTGGACAGGGCGGGGTCCTCGAGCAGTACTTC. Amino acid sequence: CASSPGQGGVLEQYF.